The source of this TCR beta chain is a study of beta chain features in type 1 diabetes. Study context: The study found patients and healthy donors alike in age, gender and cell yields.

Study-wide findings and caveats: There were fewer insertions and more deletions at the VDJ junctions of type 1 diabetes patients. Within each of all four CD4+ subsets, Type 1 diabetes patients had TCRB CDR3s that were moderately but significantly shorter.

This CDR3 has 14 amino acids. From germline, CDR1 is SGHRS and CDR2 YFSETQ. The V gene end was trimmed by 3 bases and the J gene end by 4 bases; junction bases not matched to a gene: 7. cDNA synthesis used the whole RNA isolate, giving expressed TCRB sequences. A few million reads, on average, came from each naive, central memory and regulatory T cell sample. TCRdb keeps only in-frame clones here, not all; method: immunoSEQ multiplex PCR. The table records 970,000 or so clones, 15% to 20% of them present only once. Concerning this clone itself: Antigen: not known.

The sequence derives from a woman aged 18-35 years in good health. This sequence joins TRBV5-1 and TRBJ2-7; 7 bases are shared with TRBD2. Sequences were obtained from naive CD4+ T cells from blood. CDR3 amino acids: CASSSGGSGYEQYF. CDR3 bases: TGCGCCAGCAGCTCCGGCGGGAGCGGTTACGAGCAGTACTTC.